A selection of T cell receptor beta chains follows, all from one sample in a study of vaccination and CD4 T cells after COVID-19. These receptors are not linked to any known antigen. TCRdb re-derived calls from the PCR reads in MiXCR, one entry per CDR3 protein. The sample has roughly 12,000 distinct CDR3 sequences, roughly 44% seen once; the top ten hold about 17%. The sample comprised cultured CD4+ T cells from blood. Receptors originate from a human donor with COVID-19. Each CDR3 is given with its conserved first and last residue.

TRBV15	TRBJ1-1	CATSRGTGRGDTEAFF
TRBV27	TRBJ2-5	CASGWVVETQYF
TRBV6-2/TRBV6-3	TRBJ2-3	CASSYSAGLSDTQYF
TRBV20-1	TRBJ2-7	CSARDWVGRHEQYF
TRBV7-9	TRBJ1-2	CASSLEGNYGYTF
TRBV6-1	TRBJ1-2	CASSPGQRNYGYTF
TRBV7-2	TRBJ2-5	CASSLAGTSQETQYF
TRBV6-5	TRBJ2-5	CASSSSGGRGETQYF
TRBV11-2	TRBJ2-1	CASSRGLEIYNEQFF
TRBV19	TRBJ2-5	CASSITGDETQYF
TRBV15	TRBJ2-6	CATSRDGNSGANVLTF
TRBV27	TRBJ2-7	CASSSRQGFSEQYF
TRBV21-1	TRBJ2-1	CASSSGQSLYNEQFF
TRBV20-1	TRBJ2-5	CSASDRTSGGETQYF
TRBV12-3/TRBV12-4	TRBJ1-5	CASSFTGNQPQHF
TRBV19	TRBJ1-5	CASSNPWDRGLPQPQHF
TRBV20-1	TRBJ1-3	CSARDSGQFGNTIYF
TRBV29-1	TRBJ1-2	CSVVAQGENGYTF
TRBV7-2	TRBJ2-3	CASSLAQPTDTQYF
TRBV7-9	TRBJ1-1	CASSLELNTEAFF
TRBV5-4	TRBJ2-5	CASSPREGGTQYF
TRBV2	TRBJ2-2	CASSRLAGVTRSGELFF
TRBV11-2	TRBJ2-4	CASSNPTKGKNIQYF
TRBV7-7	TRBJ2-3	CASSLRAGAKGDTQYF
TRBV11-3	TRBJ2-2	CASSLAQGAKGELFF
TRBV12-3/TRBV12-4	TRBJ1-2	CASSLMGIYTF
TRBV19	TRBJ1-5	CASSPVGEGRNQPQHF
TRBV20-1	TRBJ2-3	CSASVRQGQTDTQYF
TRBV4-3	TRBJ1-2	CASSPGGEAGIYGYTF
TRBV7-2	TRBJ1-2	CASSVAGVRDYGYTF
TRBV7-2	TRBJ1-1	CASSLTRSLGNTEAFF
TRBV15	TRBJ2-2	CATSRDGQHTGELFF
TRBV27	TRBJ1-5	CASSKKGMDNQPQHF
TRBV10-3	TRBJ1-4	CAISERPGQTNEKLFF